The next 9 T cell receptor beta chains were all read from a single sample in a study of siplizumab effects on memory and regulatory T cells. TCRdb keeps only in-frame clones here, not all; method: immunoSEQ multiplex PCR. The sample shows 100,000 to 110,000 clones, 94% of them seen only once. Sequences were obtained from non-Treg CD4+ T cells sorted from blood. The receptor source for this set is a human donor in good health.

The chain combines TRBV18 with TRBJ2-1; 7 bases fit TRBD1. CDR1 KGHSH and CDR2 LQKENI come from the germline V gene. This CDR3 has 14 residues. Germline trimming cut 3 bases from V and 2 bases from J; bases unmatched to any gene: 1. The CDR3 bases are TGTGCCAGCTCACCCGGGACAGCCTACAATGAGCAGTTCTTC. Protein: CASSPGTAYNEQFF.

The gene calls are TRBV4-1 and TRBJ2-5; tentatively, D is TRBD2 (5 bases). Trimming shortened V by 3 bases and J by 5 bases, and 13 bases separated the two germline ends. Germline CDR1 and CDR2: MGHRA and YSYEKL. This CDR3 comprises 14 residues. CDR3 protein: CASSHGGYSETQYF. The CDR3 nucleotides are TGCGCCAGCAGCCATGGAGGCTATAGCGAGACCCAGTACTTC.

Only one count was recorded for this clone. The rearrangement links TRBV11-3 to TRBJ2-7; D gene unclear. Looked up from germline, CDR1 is SGHNT and CDR2 is YENEEA. V dropped 4 bases and J dropped 5 bases, with 12 bases sitting between them. The CDR3 is 13 residues long. The CDR3 DNA sequence: TGTGCCAGCAGCTCCGACGGCGAACACGAGCAGTACTTC. Its protein is CASSSDGEHEQYF. Supplemented by reference TRBV11-3 and TRBJ2-7, the full variable domain reads EAGVVQSPRYKIIEKKQPVAFWCNPISGHNTLYWYLQNLGQGPELLIRYENEEAVDDSQLPKDRFSAERLKGVDSTLKIQPAELGDSAVYLCASSSDGEHEQYFGPGTRLTVT.

CDR3 in amino acids: CASSLDRQGNQPQHF. The CDR3 DNA reads as TGTGCCAGCAGTTTAGACAGGCAAGGAAATCAGCCCCAGCATTTT. This sequence joins TRBV27 and TRBJ1-5, with D possibly being TRBD1 (6 bases). Trimming shortened V by 2 bases and J by 4 bases, and 12 bases separated the two germline ends. CDR1 is MNHEY and CDR2 is SMNVEV in the germline V gene (reference sequence). The CDR3 runs 15 residues.

V and J are TRBV6-6 and TRBJ1-2; a possible D gene is TRBD1 (5 bases). The CDR3 runs to 16 residues. The germline gives CDR1 MNHNY, CDR2 SVGAGI (reference sequence). V dropped 8 bases and J dropped 2 bases, with 21 bases sitting between them. The CDR3 region has the DNA TGTGCCAGCGGCGGGCAGGGAACACTCGAAAACTATGGCTACACCTTC. Translation gives CASGGQGTLENYGYTF.

The gene calls are TRBV28 and TRBJ2-7, with D unclear. Germline V CDR1 and CDR2: MDHEN, SYDVKM. Trimming removed 2 bases at V and 7 bases at J, with 12 bases between. The CDR3 sequence is 13 residues long. Written as DNA, the CDR3 is TGTGCCAGCAGTTTAGGACCCGGCCGTGAGCAGTACTTC. It is translated as CASSLGPGREQYF.

This sequence joins TRBV6-5 and TRBJ2-1; 8 bases are a match to TRBD1. Germline trimming cut 6 bases from V and 0 bases from J; bases unmatched to any gene: 4. The germline CDR1 and CDR2 sequences are MNHEY and SVGAGI. The CDR3 runs to 15 residues. The CDR3 coding sequence is TGTGCCAGCAGATTGGACAGGGACTCCTACAATGAGCAGTTCTTC. This gives the protein CASRLDRDSYNEQFF.

J is TRBJ2-5 and V is TRBV7-2; TRBD2 is a possible D gene (5 bases). The CDR3 length is 16 residues. The V gene lost 2 bases and the J gene lost 2 bases, with 15 bases spanning the gap. CDR1 is SGHTA and CDR2 is FQGNSA in the germline V gene. In nucleotides, the CDR3 is TGTGCCAGCAGCTTACCCCGAGGGTCCTTACAAGAGACCCAGTACTTC. Amino acids: CASSLPRGSLQETQYF.

The CDR3 reads CASSIGGRPVNTEAFF. CDR3 DNA: TGTGCCAGTAGTATAGGCGGTCGGCCCGTAAACACTGAAGCTTTCTTT. The chain is built from TRBV19 and TRBJ1-1; no clear D gene. Germline CDR1 LNHDA, CDR2 SQIVND (reference sequence). CDR3 length: 16 amino acids. The V end lost 1 base, the J end lost 2 bases, and 14 bases lay between the germline ends.